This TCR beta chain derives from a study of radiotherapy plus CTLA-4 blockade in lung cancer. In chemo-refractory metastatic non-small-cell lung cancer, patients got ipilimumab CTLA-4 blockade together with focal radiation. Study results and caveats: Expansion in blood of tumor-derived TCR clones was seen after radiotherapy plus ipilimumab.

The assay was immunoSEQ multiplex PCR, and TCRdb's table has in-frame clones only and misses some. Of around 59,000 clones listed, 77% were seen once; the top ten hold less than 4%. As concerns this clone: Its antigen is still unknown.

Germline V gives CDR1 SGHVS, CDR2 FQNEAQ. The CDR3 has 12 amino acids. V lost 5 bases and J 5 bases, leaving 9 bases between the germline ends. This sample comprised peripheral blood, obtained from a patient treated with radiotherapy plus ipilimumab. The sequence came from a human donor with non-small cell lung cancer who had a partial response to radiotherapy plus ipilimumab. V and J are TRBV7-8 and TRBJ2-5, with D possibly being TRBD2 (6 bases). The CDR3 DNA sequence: TGTGCCAGCAGCCCGGGACTGGAGACCCAGTACTTC. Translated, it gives CASSPGLETQYF.